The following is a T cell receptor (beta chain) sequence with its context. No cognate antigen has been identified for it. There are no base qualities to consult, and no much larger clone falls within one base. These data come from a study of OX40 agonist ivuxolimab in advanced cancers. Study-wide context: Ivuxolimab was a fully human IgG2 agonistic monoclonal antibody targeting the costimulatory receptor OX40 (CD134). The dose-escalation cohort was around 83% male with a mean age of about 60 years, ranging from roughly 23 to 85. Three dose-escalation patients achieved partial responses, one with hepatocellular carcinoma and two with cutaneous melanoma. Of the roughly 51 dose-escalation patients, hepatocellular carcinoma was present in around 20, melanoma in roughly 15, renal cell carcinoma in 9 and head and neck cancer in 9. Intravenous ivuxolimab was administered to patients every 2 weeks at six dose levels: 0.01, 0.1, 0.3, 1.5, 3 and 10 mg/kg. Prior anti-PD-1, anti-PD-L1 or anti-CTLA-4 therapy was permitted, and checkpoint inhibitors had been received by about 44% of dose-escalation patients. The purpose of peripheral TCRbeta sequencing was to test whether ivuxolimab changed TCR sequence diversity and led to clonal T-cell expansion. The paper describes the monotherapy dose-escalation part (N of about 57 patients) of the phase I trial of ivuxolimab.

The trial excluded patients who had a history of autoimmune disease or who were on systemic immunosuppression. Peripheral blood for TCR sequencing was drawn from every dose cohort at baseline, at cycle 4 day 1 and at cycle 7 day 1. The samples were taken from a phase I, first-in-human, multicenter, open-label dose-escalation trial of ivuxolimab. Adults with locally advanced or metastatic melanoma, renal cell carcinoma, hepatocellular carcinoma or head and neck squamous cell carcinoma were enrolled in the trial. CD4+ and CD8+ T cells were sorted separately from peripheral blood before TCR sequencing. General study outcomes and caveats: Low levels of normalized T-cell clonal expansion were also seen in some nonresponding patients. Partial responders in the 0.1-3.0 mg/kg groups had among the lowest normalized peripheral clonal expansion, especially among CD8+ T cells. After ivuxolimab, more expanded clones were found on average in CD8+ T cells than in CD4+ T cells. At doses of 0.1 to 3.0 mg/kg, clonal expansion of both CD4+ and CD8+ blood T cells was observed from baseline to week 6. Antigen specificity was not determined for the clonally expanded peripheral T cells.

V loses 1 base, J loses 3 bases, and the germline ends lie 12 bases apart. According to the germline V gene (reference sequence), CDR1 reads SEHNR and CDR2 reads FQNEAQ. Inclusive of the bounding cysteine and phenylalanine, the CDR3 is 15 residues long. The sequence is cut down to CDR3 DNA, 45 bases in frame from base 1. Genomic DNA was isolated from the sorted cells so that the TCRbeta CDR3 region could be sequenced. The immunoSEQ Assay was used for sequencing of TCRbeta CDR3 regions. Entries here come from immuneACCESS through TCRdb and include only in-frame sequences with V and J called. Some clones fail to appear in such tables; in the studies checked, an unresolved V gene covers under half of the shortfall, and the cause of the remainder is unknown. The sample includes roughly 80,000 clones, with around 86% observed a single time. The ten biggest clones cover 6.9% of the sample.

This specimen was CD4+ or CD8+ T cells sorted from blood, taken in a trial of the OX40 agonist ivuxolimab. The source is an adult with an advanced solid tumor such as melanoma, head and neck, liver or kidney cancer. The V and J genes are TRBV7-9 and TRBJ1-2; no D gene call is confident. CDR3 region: CASSLGPIRHYGYTF. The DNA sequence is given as TGTGCCAGCAGCTTAGGGCCCATAAGGCACTATGGCTACACCTTC.